These 10 T cell receptor beta chains share one sample of origin, sequenced in a study of blood T cells in healthy people across ages. The second PCR ran roughly 6 to 11 cycles with a sample-barcoded 5' primer and J-beta primers. TCRdb reanalysed the 5' RACE reads using MiXCR and keeps one entry per CDR3 protein. The sample has more than 800,000 distinct CDR3 sequences, around 28% seen once. Sequencing was carried out using blood. Every receptor here comes from a woman of 80 years or more in good health.

The CDR3 nucleotides are TGTGCCAGCAGGGTTTCTGCCAGCATGAACATTCAGTACTTC. This gives the protein CASRVSASMNIQYF. The chain couples TRBV27 to TRBJ2-4; no reliable D call. The CDR3 spans 14 residues. CDR1 MNHEY and CDR2 SMNVEV come from the germline V gene (reference sequence). V gave up 6 bases and J gave up 7 bases, with 16 bases separating them.

This clonotype was seen at least ten times. The V gene is TRBV11-3, the J gene TRBJ2-5; D possibly corresponds to TRBD1 (5 bases). The CDR3 has 14 residues. V lost 2 bases, J lost 4 bases, and 11 bases lay in between. Germline CDR1 and CDR2: SGHNT and YENEEA. CDR3 protein: CASSLSRVAETQYF. The CDR3, as DNA: TGTGCCAGCAGCTTAAGCAGGGTGGCAGAGACCCAGTACTTC.

This chain connects TRBV4-2 to TRBJ2-6, with D possibly matching TRBD1 (5 bases). The germline gives CDR1 LGHNA, CDR2 YNFKEQ. CDR3 length equals 18 residues. Trimming cost V 5 bases and J 0 bases, with 17 bases left between them. The CDR3 coding sequence is TGTGCCAGCAGCACCGGGCAGGGCTGGAGCTCTGGGGCCAACGTCCTGACTTTC. It codes for CASSTGQGWSSGANVLTF.

V gene TRBV28 combines with J gene TRBJ2-2; weak D call: TRBD1 (5 bases). The CDR3 has 13 residues. The ends were cut back, 3 bases at V and 6 bases at J, with 8 bases in the middle. Germline lookup yields CDR1 MDHEN and CDR2 SYDVKM. CDR3 nucleotides: TGTGCCAGCAGTTTCCCAGGGCCCGGGGAGCTGTTTTTT. It encodes CASSFPGPGELFF.

The chain couples TRBV29-1 to TRBJ2-4; 7 bases are a match to TRBD1. Trimming at V came to 7 bases and at J to 1 base, leaving 7 bases not matched to a gene. CDR3 size: 14 residues. The germline V gene has CDR1 SQVTM and CDR2 ANQGSEA. The CDR3 bases are TGCAGCGCAGACAGGGAGATTGCCAAAAACATTCAGTACTTC. It codes for CSADREIAKNIQYF. The complete variable domain, with remaining parts taken from reference TRBV29-1 and TRBJ2-4, reads SAVISQKPSRDICQRGTSLTIQCQVDSQVTMMFWYRQQPGQSLTLIATANQGSEATYESGFVIDKFPISRPNLTFSTLTVSNMSPEDSSIYLCSADREIAKNIQYFGAGTRLSVL.

This clonotype was found many times. The rearrangement links TRBV4-1 to TRBJ2-7; the match to TRBD1 covers 9 bases. CDR1 is MGHRA and CDR2 is YSYEKL in the germline V gene. The J segment lost 0 bases and the V segment lost 2 bases, leaving 11 bases of the junction unmatched. The CDR3 sequence is 18 residues long. CDR3 nucleotide sequence: TGCGCCAGCAGCCAATTTCCAAAGCGGACAGGGGACTCCTACGAGCAGTACTTC. This sequence encodes CASSQFPKRTGDSYEQYF.

With respect to this clonotype: Just one base apart from a much larger clone, this may be a read error. The V call is TRBV5-1, the J call TRBJ2-1; the D gene could be TRBD1 or TRBD2 (5 bases each). The V gene lost 9 bases and the J gene lost 6 bases, with 19 bases spanning the gap. CDR3 size: 14 residues. Germline-derived CDR1 and CDR2 are SGHRS and YFSETQ. The CDR3 loop reads CANGVRGVGNEQFF. CDR3 DNA: TGCGCCAACGGAGTCAGAGGGGTTGGCAATGAGCAGTTCTTC.

The rearrangement joins TRBV20-1 to TRBJ2-4; TRBD2 agrees at 9 bases. Germline loops: CDR1 DFQATT, CDR2 SNEGSKA (reference sequence). This CDR3 comprises 14 residues. V lost 0 bases and J lost 13; bases outside the gene matches: 10. The DNA for the CDR3 is TGCAGTGCTAGAGATTACGGGCTAGCGGGAAAGCAGTACTTC. Its translation: CSARDYGLAGKQYF.

The rearrangement links TRBV3-1 to TRBJ1-3; D may be TRBD1 (5 bases). The length of the CDR3 is 17 residues. The germline V and J ends were trimmed by 1 base and 2 bases, with 15 bases remaining between them. Germline lookup yields CDR1 LGHDT and CDR2 YNNKEL (reference sequence). CDR3 coding DNA: TGTGCCAGCAGCCAAGCCACCTTATGGGGGACTGGAAACACCATATATTTT. This gives the protein CASSQATLWGTGNTIYF.

This clonotype turned up a few times. CDR3 bases: TGCGCCAGCAGCTTGGACAGATCAGCAACTAATGAAAAACTGTTTTTT. Protein sequence: CASSLDRSATNEKLFF. The gene calls are TRBV5-1 and TRBJ1-4; no firm D call. Between the trimmed V and J ends, which lost 0 bases and 0 bases, there was a span of 9 bases. The CDR3 consists of 16 residues. Germline assignment: CDR1 SGHRS and CDR2 YFSETQ.